This T cell receptor (beta chain) was recorded in a study of blood T cell repertoires in COVID-19. Study-level background: COVID-19 samples collected from the United States, Italy and Spain covered acute and convalescent phases.

Repertoires were generated with immunoSEQ multiplex PCR, while TCRdb's copy carries only in-frame clones and drops some. This table holds about 23,000 clones, 65% to 75% found once. This CDR3 contains 16 residues. The trim removed 1 base at V and 5 bases at J, leaving 8 bases unmatched. CDR1 and CDR2 (germline): SGHNT, YYREEE (reference sequence). The source of this sequence is a man aged 50 to 60 with COVID-19, enrolled during active disease. V and J are TRBV5-4 and TRBJ2-1, with 8 bases aligning to TRBD2. Sequencing was carried out using peripheral blood. Here the CDR3 DNA reads TGTGCCAGCAGCTTGCTTACGGGAGGGCCTGACAATGAGCAGTTCTTC. Translating it yields CASSLLTGGPDNEQFF. The whole variable domain, filled in from reference TRBV5-4 and TRBJ2-1, reads ETGVTQSPTHLIKTRGQQVTLRCSSQSGHNTVSWYQQALGQGPQFIFQYYREEENGRGNFPPRFSGLQFPNYSSELNVNALELDDSALYLCASSLLTGGPDNEQFFGPGTRLTVL.